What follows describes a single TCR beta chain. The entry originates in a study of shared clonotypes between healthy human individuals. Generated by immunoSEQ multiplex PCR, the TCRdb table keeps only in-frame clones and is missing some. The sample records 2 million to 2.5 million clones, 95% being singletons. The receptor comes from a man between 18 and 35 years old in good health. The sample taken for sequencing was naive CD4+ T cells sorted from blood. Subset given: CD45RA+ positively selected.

CDR3 DNA: TGTGCCAGCAGTCCTATAGGGATAGGGAACACAGATACGCAGTATTTT. Residues: CASSPIGIGNTDTQYF. V usage is TRBV27 and J usage is TRBJ2-3; D is undetermined. V gave up 5 bases and J gave up 2 bases, with 17 bases separating them. This CDR3 is built from 16 residues. CDR1 and CDR2 from the germline V gene are MNHEY and SMNVEV (reference sequence).